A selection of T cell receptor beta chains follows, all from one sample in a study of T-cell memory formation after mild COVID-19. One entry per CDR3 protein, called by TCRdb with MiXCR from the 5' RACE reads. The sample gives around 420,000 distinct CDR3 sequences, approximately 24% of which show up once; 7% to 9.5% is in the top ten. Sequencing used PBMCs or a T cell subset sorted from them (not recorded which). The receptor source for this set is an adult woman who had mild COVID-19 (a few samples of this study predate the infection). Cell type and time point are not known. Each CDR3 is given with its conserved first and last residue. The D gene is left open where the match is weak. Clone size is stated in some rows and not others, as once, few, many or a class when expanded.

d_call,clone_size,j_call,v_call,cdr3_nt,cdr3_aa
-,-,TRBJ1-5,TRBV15,TGTGCCACCAGCAAGCGGGCCACGGGGACGCAGCCCCAGCATTTT,CATSKRATGTQPQHF
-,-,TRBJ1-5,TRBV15,TGTGCCACCAGCAACCGGCGGGGTATTCAGCCCCAGCATTTT,CATSNRRGIQPQHF
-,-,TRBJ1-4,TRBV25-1,TGTGCCAGCAGTGAAGAGGGACAAGCAGAATCTAAAAAACTGTTTTTT,CASSEEGQAESKKLFF
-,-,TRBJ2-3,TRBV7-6,TGTGCCAGCAGCCCAGAAGCGGCCACAGATACGCAGTATTTT,CASSPEAATDTQYF
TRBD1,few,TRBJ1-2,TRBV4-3,TGCGCCAGCAGCCAAGCCCCCTCCGGGACAGGGGGGTCCTATGGCTACACCTTC,CASSQAPSGTGGSYGYTF
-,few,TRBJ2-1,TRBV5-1,TGCGCCAGCAGCGGTGGGGTTTATGCTGAGCAGTTCTTC,CASSGGVYAEQFF
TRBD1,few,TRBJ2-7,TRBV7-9,TGTGCCAGCAGCCGCCGGGACAGCGGCACCTACGAGCAGTACTTC,CASSRRDSGTYEQYF
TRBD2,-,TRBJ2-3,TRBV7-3,TGTGCCAGCAGCCCGCAGGGACTAGCGACAGATACGCAGTATTTT,CASSPQGLATDTQYF
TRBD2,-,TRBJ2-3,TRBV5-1,TGCGCCAGCAGGGCTAGCGGGGACACAGATACGCAGTATTTT,CASRASGDTDTQYF
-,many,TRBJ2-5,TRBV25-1,TGTGCCAGCAGTGATCCTCCGTACTTC,CASSDPPYF
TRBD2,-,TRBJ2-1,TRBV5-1,TGCGCCAGCAGCGCGGGGACTAGCGGAACCTACAATGAGCAGTTCTTC,CASSAGTSGTYNEQFF
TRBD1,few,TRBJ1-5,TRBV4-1,TGCGCCAGCAGTCCCGCGCCGACAGGGGCTAGCAATCAGCCCCAGCATTTT,CASSPAPTGASNQPQHF
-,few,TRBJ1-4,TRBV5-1,TGCGCCAGTTCCCTAGGGGCAGGGTTGCAGGAAAAACTGTTTTTT,CASSLGAGLQEKLFF
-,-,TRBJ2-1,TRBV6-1,TGTGCCAGCAGTGAATTCCGGTACGGTGAGCAGTTCTTC,CASSEFRYGEQFF
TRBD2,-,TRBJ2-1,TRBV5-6,TGTGCCAGCAGCTACGCGGGAGGGCCGATCGACAATGAGCAGTTCTTC,CASSYAGGPIDNEQFF
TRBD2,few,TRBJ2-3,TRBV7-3,TGTGCCAGCAGCCCTCGGAGACTAGCGGGGCCGGGCACAGATACGCAGTATTTT,CASSPRRLAGPGTDTQYF
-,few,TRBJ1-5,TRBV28,TGTGCCAGCAGCCCCCCTAGCAGGCCCCAGCATTTT,CASSPPSRPQHF
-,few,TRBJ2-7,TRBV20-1,TGCAGTGCTGGGGGCCGGGACGGGGTTTCCTACGAGCAGTACTTC,CSAGGRDGVSYEQYF
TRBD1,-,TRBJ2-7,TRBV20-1,TGCAGTGCCATCCGGGACAGGGGCCACGAGCAGTACTTC,CSAIRDRGHEQYF
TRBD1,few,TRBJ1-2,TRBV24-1,TGTGCCACCAGTGAACAGGGGAACTATGGCTACACCTTC,CATSEQGNYGYTF
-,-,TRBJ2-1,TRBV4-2,TGTGCCAGCAGCCAAGAGCTCCGGGACATTGAGCAGTTCTTC,CASSQELRDIEQFF
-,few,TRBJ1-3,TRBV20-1,TGCAGTGCTAGAGATGTGTCGCGGCCCTCTGGAAACACCATATATTTT,CSARDVSRPSGNTIYF
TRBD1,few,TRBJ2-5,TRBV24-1,TGTGCCACCAGTGATCCGGGACAGGGAAAAGAGACCCAGTACTTC,CATSDPGQGKETQYF
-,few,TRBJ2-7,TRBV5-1,TGCGCCAGCACCTTCGTCCCAGGGACCTACGAGCAGTACTTC,CASTFVPGTYEQYF
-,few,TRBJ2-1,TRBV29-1,TGCAGAATTGCCGGGCCCATCCCAAATGAGCAGTTCTTC,CRIAGPIPNEQFF
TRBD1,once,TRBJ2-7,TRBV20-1,TGCAGTGCTAGAGACCAGGGGACAGGGGCCTACGAGCAGTACTTC,CSARDQGTGAYEQYF
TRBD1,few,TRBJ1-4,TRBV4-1,TGCGCCAGCAGCCAAGAGGACAGGGGGAAACTGTTTTTT,CASSQEDRGKLFF
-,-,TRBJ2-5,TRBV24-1,TGTGCCACCAGTGACCCTCCCCAAGAGACCCAGTACTTC,CATSDPPQETQYF
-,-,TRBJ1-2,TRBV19,TGTGCCAGTAGTAGGGGCGGACAGAAGAACTATGGCTACACCTTC,CASSRGGQKNYGYTF
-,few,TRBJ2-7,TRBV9,TGTGCCAGCAGCTCCAAAAGTGGTCCCCGCGAGCAGTACTTC,CASSSKSGPREQYF
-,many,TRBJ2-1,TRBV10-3,TGTGCCATCAGTGAGTCTCTGGGCGGTGAGCAGTTCTTC,CAISESLGGEQFF
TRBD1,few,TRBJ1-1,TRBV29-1,TGCAGCGTTGACTCAACAGGGGGCACTGAAGCTTTCTTT,CSVDSTGGTEAFF
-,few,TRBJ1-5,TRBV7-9,TGTGCCAGCAGCTCACCTGAAGGAGATCAGCCCCAGCATTTT,CASSSPEGDQPQHF
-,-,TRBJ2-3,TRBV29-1,TGCAGCGTTGAAGATCGCCCTTGGGGACCCTATTTT,CSVEDRPWGPYF
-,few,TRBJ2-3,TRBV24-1,TGTGCCACCAGTGATTTTTCAGGGAATACGCAGTATTTT,CATSDFSGNTQYF
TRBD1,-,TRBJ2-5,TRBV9,TGTGCCAGCAGCGTGACAGGGTTTGGGGCACAAGAGACCCAGTACTTC,CASSVTGFGAQETQYF
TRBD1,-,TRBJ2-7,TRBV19,TGTGCCAGTAGTATAAGGAGGGACAGGGGCTCCTACGAGCAGTACTTC,CASSIRRDRGSYEQYF
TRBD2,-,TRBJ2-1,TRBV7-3,TGTGCCAGCAGCCTTCGGGCTAGCGGGAGCGGCAATGAGCAGTTCTTC,CASSLRASGSGNEQFF
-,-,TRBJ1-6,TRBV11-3,TGTGCCAGCAGCTTAGCCCAGACCAATTCACCCCTCCACTTT,CASSLAQTNSPLHF
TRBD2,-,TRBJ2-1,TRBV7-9,TGTGCCAGCAGCTTCCAAAGCGGGAACGGCAATGAGCAGTTCTTC,CASSFQSGNGNEQFF
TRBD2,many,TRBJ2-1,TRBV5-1,TGCGCCAGCAGCTTGAGCGGGGAGTACAATGAGCAGTTCTTC,CASSLSGEYNEQFF
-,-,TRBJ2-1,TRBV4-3,TGCGCCAGCAGCCAAGAATGGGGGAATGAGCAGTTCTTC,CASSQEWGNEQFF
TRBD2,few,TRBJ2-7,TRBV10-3,TGTGCCATCAGTGAGTCTCTGACTAGCAGAGACTTC,CAISESLTSRDF
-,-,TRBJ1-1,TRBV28,TGTGCCAGCAGTCATCGTGGAAAGGGAAGTACTGAAGCTTTCTTT,CASSHRGKGSTEAFF
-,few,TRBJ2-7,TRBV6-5,TGTGCCAGCGTCGGGGACGGAACTTACGAGCAGTACTTC,CASVGDGTYEQYF
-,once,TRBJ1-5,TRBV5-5,TGTGCCAGCAGCTTCACTCGACAGACATATAGCAATCAGCCCCAGCATTTT,CASSFTRQTYSNQPQHF
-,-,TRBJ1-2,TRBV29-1,TGCAGCGTTGGTGTTAGAGATGACATCTACACCTTC,CSVGVRDDIYTF
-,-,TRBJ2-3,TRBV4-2,TGTGCCAGCAGCCAAGGAGGGGCCGGGGCAGATACGCAGTATTTT,CASSQGGAGADTQYF
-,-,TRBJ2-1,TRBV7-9,TGTGCCAGCAGGGATGGGACTGCGGGGCAGCAGTTCTTC,CASRDGTAGQQFF
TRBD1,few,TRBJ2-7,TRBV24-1,TGTGCCACCAGTGAGGGGGACAGGGCGAACGAGCAGTACTTC,CATSEGDRANEQYF